This TCR beta chain was sequenced in a study of cytotoxic CD8 clonotypes in ibrutinib-treated CLL. Measured with immunoSEQ multiplex PCR; TCRdb has only the in-frame clones, and not every one. Among 90,000 to 100,000 clones listed, 78% were seen once. V lost 0 bases to trimming and J lost 7 bases, with 16 bases between them. Germline-derived CDR1 and CDR2 are SGDLS and YYNGEE. The CDR3 sequence is 15 residues long. The sequencing here drew on PBMCs, taken after 12 months of ibrutinib treatment. The chain links TRBV9 to TRBJ1-1; D might be TRBD1 (6 bases). The sequence derives from a human donor with chronic lymphocytic leukemia. The CDR3 loop reads CASSVVPQGWVEAFF. CDR3 bases: TGTGCCAGCAGCGTAGTCCCCCAGGGGTGGGTTGAAGCTTTCTTT.